Reported below is one T cell receptor (beta chain). In the original processing: Nucleated cell counts were estimated from reference gene primer amplification. Here immunoSEQ multiplex PCR was the method, and the copy in TCRdb shows in-frame clones only, minus some. The V and J calls and clone size come from that table; D and trimming were worked out from the DNA. The sample lists approximately 44,000 clones, approximately 88% occurring once. Per germline, CDR1 MNHEY and CDR2 SMNVEV (reference sequence). This CDR3 comprises 16 residues. Trimming shortened V by 0 bases and J by 6 bases, and 15 bases separated the two germline ends. The data belong to a study of blood T cell repertoires in COVID-19.

The sequence was collected from a woman between 40 and 50 years old with acute or convalescent COVID-19. The chain has TRBV27 and TRBJ2-1, with D possibly TRBD1 on 6 matching bases. Sequenced sample: peripheral blood. CDR3 loop: CASSLSRDTASNEQFF. The CDR3 DNA reads TGTGCCAGCAGTTTATCTCGGGACACCGCCTCCAATGAGCAGTTCTTC.